This TCR beta chain was identified in a study of blood T cell repertoires in COVID-19. Study context: The United States, Italy and Spain provided the acute and convalescent COVID-19 samples. Nucleic acid was either cDNA or gDNA, and it came from T cells, B-cell-depleted T cells, or PBMCs.

Clones were read by immunoSEQ multiplex PCR, and TCRdb kept only the in-frame ones, dropping some. Among about 400,000 clones listed, 65% to 90% were seen once. This CDR3 is built from 14 residues. V was clipped by 7 bases and J by 5 bases; unmatched bases: 7. Germline V lookup: CDR1 SNHLY, CDR2 FYNNEI. Recruited during active infection, patients (from Seattle) were subsequently followed longitudinally. The specimen was peripheral blood. The sequence derives from a woman aged 60-70 years with COVID-19, enrolled during active disease. The chain is built from TRBV2 and TRBJ1-4, with 7 bases identical to TRBD1. CDR3 residues: CASTRQGRNEKLFF. CDR3 nucleotides: TGTGCCAGCACCAGACAGGGCAGGAATGAAAAACTGTTTTTT. Full variable domain (missing parts from reference TRBV2 and TRBJ1-4): EPEVTQTPSHQVTQMGQEVILRCVPISNHLYFYWYRQILGQKVEFLVSFYNNEISEKSEIFDDQFSVERPDGSNFTLKIRSTKLEDSAMYFCASTRQGRNEKLFFGSGTQLSVL.